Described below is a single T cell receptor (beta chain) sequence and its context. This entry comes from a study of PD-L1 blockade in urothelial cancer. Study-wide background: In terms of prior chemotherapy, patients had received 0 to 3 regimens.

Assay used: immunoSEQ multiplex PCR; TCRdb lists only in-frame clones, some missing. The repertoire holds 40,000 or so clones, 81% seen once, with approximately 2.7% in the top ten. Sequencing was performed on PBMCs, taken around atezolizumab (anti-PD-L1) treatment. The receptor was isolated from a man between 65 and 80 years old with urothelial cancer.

CDR3 coding DNA: TGTGCCGGCTACCCGGAGAGCGAGCAGTTCTTC. Its translation is CAGYPESEQFF. The chain links TRBV27 to TRBJ2-1; D is ambiguous. CDR1 MNHEY and CDR2 SMNVEV come from the germline V gene (reference sequence). V was pared by 11 bases and J by 10 bases, with 15 bases between. This CDR3 is 11 amino acids long.